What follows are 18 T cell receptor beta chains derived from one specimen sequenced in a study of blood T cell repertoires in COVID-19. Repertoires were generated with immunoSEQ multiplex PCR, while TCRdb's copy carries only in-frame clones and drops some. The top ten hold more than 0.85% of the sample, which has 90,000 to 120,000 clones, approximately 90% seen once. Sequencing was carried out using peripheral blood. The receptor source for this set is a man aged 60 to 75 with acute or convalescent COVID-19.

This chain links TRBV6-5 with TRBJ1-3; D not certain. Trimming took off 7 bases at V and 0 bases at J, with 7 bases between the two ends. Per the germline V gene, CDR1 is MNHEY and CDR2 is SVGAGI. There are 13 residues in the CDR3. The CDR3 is CASKRGSGNTIYF. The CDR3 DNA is TGTGCCAGCAAACGGGGCTCTGGAAACACCATATATTTT.

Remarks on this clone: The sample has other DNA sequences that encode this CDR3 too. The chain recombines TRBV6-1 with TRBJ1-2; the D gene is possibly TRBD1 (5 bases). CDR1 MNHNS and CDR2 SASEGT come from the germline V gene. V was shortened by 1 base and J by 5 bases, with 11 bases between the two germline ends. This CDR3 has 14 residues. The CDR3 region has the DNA TGTGCCAGCAGTGAAGGGGGTCGGGGGTATGGCTACACCTTC. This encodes CASSEGGRGYGYTF.

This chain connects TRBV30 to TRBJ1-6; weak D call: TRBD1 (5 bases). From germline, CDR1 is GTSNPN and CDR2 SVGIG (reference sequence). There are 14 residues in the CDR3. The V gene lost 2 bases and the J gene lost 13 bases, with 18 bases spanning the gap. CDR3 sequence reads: CAWSRDEGRGPLHF. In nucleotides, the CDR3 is TGTGCCTGGAGTCGGGACGAGGGGCGGGGGCCCCTCCACTTT.

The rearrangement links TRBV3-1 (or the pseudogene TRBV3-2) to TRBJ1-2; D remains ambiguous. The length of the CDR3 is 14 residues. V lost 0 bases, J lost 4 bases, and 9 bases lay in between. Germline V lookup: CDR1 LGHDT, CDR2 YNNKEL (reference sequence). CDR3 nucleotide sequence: TGTGCCAGCAGCCAAGATCGAGGTCCCTATGGCTACACCTTC. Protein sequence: CASSQDRGPYGYTF.

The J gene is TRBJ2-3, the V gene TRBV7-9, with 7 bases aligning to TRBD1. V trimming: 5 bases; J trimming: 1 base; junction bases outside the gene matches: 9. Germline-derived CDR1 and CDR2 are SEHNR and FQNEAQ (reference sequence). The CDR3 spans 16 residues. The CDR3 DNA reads TGTGCCAGCAGCGCCGCAGGGGGAGCCCGCACAGATACGCAGTATTTT. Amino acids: CASSAAGGARTDTQYF.

This chain's CDR3 is CASSPRQGLVYGYTF. CDR3 DNA: TGTGCCAGTAGTCCTAGACAGGGGCTCGTCTATGGCTACACCTTC. The chain links TRBV19 to TRBJ1-2; 8 bases map to TRBD1. The germline gives CDR1 LNHDA, CDR2 SQIVND (reference sequence). The CDR3 has 15 amino acids. The V gene end was trimmed by 5 bases and the J gene end by 4 bases; junction bases not matched to a gene: 9.

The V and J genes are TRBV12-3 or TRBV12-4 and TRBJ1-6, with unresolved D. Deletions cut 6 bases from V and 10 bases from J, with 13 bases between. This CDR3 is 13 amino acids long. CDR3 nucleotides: TGTGCCAGCAGCAAAACGGGAGACTCACCCCTCCACTTT. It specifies CASSKTGDSPLHF.

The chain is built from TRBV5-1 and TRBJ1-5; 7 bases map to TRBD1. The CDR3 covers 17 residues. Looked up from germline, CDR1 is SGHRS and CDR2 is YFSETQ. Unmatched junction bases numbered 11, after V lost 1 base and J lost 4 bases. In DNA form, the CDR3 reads TGCGCCAGCAGCTTGAGTCCGACAGGGCGTGGGAATCAGCCCCAGCATTTT. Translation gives CASSLSPTGRGNQPQHF.

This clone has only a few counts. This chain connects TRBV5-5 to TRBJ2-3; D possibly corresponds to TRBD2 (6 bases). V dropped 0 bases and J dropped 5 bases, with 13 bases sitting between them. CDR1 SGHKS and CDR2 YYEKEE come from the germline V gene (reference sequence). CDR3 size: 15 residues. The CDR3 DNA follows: TGTGCCAGCAGCTTGGGTCCCGGGACTCAAGATACGCAGTATTTT. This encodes CASSLGPGTQDTQYF.

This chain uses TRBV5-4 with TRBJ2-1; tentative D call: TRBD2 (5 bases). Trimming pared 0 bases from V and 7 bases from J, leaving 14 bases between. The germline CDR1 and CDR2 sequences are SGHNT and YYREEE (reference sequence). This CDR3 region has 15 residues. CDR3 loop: CASSLALGPGNEQFF. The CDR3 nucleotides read TGTGCCAGCAGCTTGGCCCTCGGGCCGGGGAATGAGCAGTTCTTC.

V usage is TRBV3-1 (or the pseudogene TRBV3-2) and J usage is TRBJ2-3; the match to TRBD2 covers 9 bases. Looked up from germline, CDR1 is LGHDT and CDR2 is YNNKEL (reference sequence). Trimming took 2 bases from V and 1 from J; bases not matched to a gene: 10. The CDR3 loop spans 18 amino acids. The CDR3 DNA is TGTGCCAGCAGCCAACTCGGGACTAGCCCTAGGCGCACAGATACGCAGTATTTT. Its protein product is CASSQLGTSPRRTDTQYF.

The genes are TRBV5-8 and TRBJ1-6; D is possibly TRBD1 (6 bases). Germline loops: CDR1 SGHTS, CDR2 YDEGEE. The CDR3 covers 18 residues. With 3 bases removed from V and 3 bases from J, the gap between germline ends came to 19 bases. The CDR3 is CASSSQRQAAFYNSPLHF. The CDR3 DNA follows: TGTGCCAGCAGCTCCCAACGACAGGCCGCTTTCTATAATTCACCCCTCCACTTT.

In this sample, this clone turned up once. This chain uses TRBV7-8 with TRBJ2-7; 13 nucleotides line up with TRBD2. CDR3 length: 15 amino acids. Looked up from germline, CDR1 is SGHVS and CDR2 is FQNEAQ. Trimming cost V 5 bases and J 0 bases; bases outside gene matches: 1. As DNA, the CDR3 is TGTGCCAGCAGCCGGACTAGCGGGAGCTCCTACGAGCAGTACTTC. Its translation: CASSRTSGSSYEQYF.

The CDR3 sequence: CASSSLSRLYF. The CDR3 DNA reads as TGTGCCAGCAGTTCCCTCAGCAGGCTTTACTTC. The chain links TRBV12-3 or TRBV12-4 to TRBJ2-5; D is undetermined. V dropped 4 bases and J dropped 14 bases, with 14 bases sitting between them. This CDR3 is built from 11 residues.

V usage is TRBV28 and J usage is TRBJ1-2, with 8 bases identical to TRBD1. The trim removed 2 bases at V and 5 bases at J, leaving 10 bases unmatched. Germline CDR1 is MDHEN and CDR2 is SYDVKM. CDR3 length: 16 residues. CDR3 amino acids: CASSLRQGADEYGYTF. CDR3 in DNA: TGTGCCAGCAGTTTAAGGCAGGGGGCCGATGAGTATGGCTACACCTTC.

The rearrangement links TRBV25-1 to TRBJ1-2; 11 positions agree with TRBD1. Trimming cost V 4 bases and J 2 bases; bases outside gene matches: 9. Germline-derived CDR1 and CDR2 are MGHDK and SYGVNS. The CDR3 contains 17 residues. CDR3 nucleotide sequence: TGTGCCAGCAGTGCAGGACAGGGGGCGTCCTTCAACTATGGCTACACCTTC. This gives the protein CASSAGQGASFNYGYTF.

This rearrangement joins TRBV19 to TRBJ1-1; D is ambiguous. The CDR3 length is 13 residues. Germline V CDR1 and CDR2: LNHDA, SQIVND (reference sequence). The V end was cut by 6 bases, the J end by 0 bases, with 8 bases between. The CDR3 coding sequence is TGTGCCAGTAGCACCGGGGTGAACACTGAAGCTTTCTTT. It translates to CASSTGVNTEAFF.

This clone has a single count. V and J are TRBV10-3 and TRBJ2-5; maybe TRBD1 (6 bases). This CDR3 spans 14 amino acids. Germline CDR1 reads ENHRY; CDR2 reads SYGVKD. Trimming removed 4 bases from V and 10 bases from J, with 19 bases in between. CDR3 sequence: CAISVGTEGGVQYF. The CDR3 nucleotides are TGTGCCATCAGTGTAGGGACGGAAGGGGGAGTCCAGTACTTC.